These 18 T cell receptor beta chains originate from one sample sequenced in a study of blood T cells in healthy people across ages. PCR was performed a second time for about 7 to 11 cycles using a sample-barcoded 5' primer and a J-beta primer mix. In TCRdb, the 5' RACE reads were re-called with MiXCR into one record per CDR3 protein. The data show about 1.7 million distinct CDR3 sequences, 28% seen once. The specimen was blood. The receptors originated from a woman in her twenties or thirties in good health.

The chain uses TRBV12-3 or TRBV12-4 and TRBJ1-5; D unclear. The CDR3 is 13 amino acids. V shed 6 bases and J shed 6 bases, with 12 bases lying between them. CDR3 residues: CASRWGLIQPQHF. CDR3 in DNA: TGTGCCAGCAGATGGGGTTTGATTCAGCCCCAGCATTTT.

The chain recombines TRBV28 with TRBJ2-5; D not certain. The germline gives CDR1 MDHEN, CDR2 SYDVKM. V dropped 6 bases and J dropped 4 bases, with 9 bases sitting between them. The CDR3 sequence is 12 residues long. In DNA, the CDR3 is TGTGCCAGCAGCACCCAGCCAGAGACCCAGTACTTC. Residues: CASSTQPETQYF.

A remark on this clonotype: It may be a read error: a sequence one base away is much more abundant. V gene TRBV20-1 combines with J gene TRBJ1-2; tentative D call: TRBD1 (6 bases). CDR1 DFQATT and CDR2 SNEGSKA come from the germline V gene (reference sequence). Trimming shortened V by 1 base and J by 7 bases, and 19 bases separated the two germline ends. CDR3 length: 15 amino acids. The CDR3 is CSARVSQGGVFGYTF. The CDR3 coding sequence is TGCAGTGCTAGAGTGTCACAGGGAGGGGTCTTTGGCTACACCTTC.

The table lists this clonotype with many counts. V is TRBV29-1 and J is TRBJ2-7; 11 positions agree with TRBD1. J lost 6 bases, V lost 5 bases, and 9 bases had no gene match. There are 14 residues in the CDR3. Germline CDR1 and CDR2: SQVTM and ANQGSEA. CDR3 in DNA: TGCAGCGTTTCGGACAGGGGGCGATCTGGCGAGCAGTACTTC. As protein: CSVSDRGRSGEQYF.

In its sample, this clonotype was seen a few times. The chain employs TRBV6-1 and TRBJ1-5; 8 nucleotides align to TRBD1. With 8 bases clipped from V and 4 bases from J, the junction kept 7 bases outside the gene matches. CDR3 size: 14 residues. Germline V CDR1 and CDR2: MNHNS, SASEGT. DNA of the CDR3: TGTGCCAGCCAGGGACAGGAAAAAAATCAGCCCCAGCATTTT. Translation gives CASQGQEKNQPQHF.

A few counts support this clonotype. This chain connects TRBV6-6 to TRBJ2-5; 7 positions match TRBD2. The CDR3 is 15 residues long. Germline trimming cut 6 bases from V and 7 bases from J; bases unmatched to any gene: 14. The V gene's germline CDR1 is MNHNY and CDR2 SVGAGI (reference sequence). CDR3 DNA: TGTGCCAGCAGATCCGGACTAGTCAATCGAGGGACCCAGTACTTC. Residues: CASRSGLVNRGTQYF.

The chain carries TRBV27 and TRBJ2-5; 10 nucleotides match TRBD2. The CDR3 is 16 residues long. V lost 6 bases, J lost 11 bases, and 18 bases stayed unmatched. Germline values: CDR1 MNHEY, CDR2 SMNVEV (reference sequence). DNA for the CDR3: TGTGCCAGCAGCCGACTGGACAGCGGGGGGGCCGGTGAGCAGTACTTC. Translation: CASSRLDSGGAGEQYF.

The table lists this clonotype with a few counts. V usage is TRBV29-1 and J usage is TRBJ2-5; the D gene is possibly TRBD2 (6 bases). The end of the DNA fits TRBJ2-7 better, so the J call may be wrong. Germline CDR1 and CDR2: SQVTM and ANQGSEA. CDR3 length: 13 residues. The CDR3 DNA sequence: TGCAGCGTTGGAACGGGAGTTGGGACCGAGCAGTACTTC. As protein: CSVGTGVGTEQYF.

Only a few counts were recorded for this clonotype. The chain uses TRBV29-1 and TRBJ2-1; the match to TRBD2 covers 7 bases. Per germline, CDR1 SQVTM and CDR2 ANQGSEA. Trimming cost V 8 bases and J 7 bases; bases outside gene matches: 17. This CDR3 is built from 15 residues. The CDR3 here is CSLRWLGGGRNEQFF. The CDR3 DNA is TGCAGCCTCCGATGGTTGGGGGGGGGGAGAAATGAGCAGTTCTTC.

This clonotype came up many times. V is TRBV6-6 and J is TRBJ2-7; tentative D call: TRBD2 (6 bases). The CDR3 length is 13 residues. Trimming shortened V by 5 bases and J by 3 bases, and 11 bases separated the two germline ends. The germline V gene has CDR1 MNHNY and CDR2 SVGAGI (reference sequence). DNA for the CDR3: TGTGCCAGCAGTCCCGGGACTTTCTACGAGCAGTACTTC. It yields the protein CASSPGTFYEQYF.

This chain joins TRBV7-2 and TRBJ1-5, with D maybe TRBD1 (5 bases). This CDR3 is 14 amino acids long. Per the germline V gene, CDR1 is SGHTA and CDR2 is FQGNSA. Trimming pared 4 bases from V and 7 bases from J, leaving 14 bases between. CDR3 sequence: CASSSWGDGQPQHF. CDR3 in DNA: TGTGCCAGCAGCTCTTGGGGGGACGGGCAGCCCCAGCATTTT.

The chain links TRBV5-1 to TRBJ1-2; D is possibly TRBD1 (5 bases). The CDR3 consists of 15 residues. CDR1 and CDR2 from the germline V gene are SGHRS and YFSETQ. V lost 4 bases and J lost 10, with 23 bases in between. The CDR3 reads CASSPLSGAREVYTF. CDR3 DNA sequence: TGCGCCAGCAGCCCCTTGAGTGGGGCCAGGGAGGTCTACACCTTC.

The V gene is TRBV28, the J gene TRBJ1-5; 7 bases are a match to TRBD1. The length of the CDR3 is 13 residues. The junction had 4 bases not matched to a gene; V was cut back by 7 bases and J by 4 bases. In germline, CDR1 is MDHEN, CDR2 SYDVKM. The CDR3 region has the DNA TGTGCCAGCAAACAGGGGTCTAATCAGCCCCAGCATTTT. Residues: CASKQGSNQPQHF.

This clonotype was found a few times. The rearrangement uses TRBV20-1 and TRBJ1-2; maybe TRBD1 (5 bases). There are 15 residues in the CDR3. Germline V gene data show CDR1 as DFQATT and CDR2 as SNEGSKA (reference sequence). V was cut by 5 bases and J by 2 bases, with 18 bases left in between. The CDR3: CSAGVPTGPNYGYTF. CDR3 nucleotides: TGCAGTGCTGGAGTACCGACGGGGCCCAACTATGGCTACACCTTC.

The rearrangement links TRBV7-3 to TRBJ2-7, with D unresolved. The CDR3 spans 16 residues. Germline V gives CDR1 SGHTA, CDR2 FQGTGA. V shed 0 bases and J shed 2 bases, with 14 bases lying between them. In nucleotides, the CDR3 is TGTGCCAGCAGCTTAACCCATAGCAGTGACACCTACGAGCAGTACTTC. It translates to CASSLTHSSDTYEQYF.

J is TRBJ2-4 and V is TRBV25-1; TRBD1 agrees at 7 bases. The DNA end is a closer match to TRBJ2-7, so the J assignment may be wrong. This CDR3 is built from 15 residues. Germline values: CDR1 MGHDK, CDR2 SYGVNS. This chain's CDR3 is CASSEGFEGAGEQYF. In nucleotides, the CDR3 is TGTGCCAGCAGTGAAGGGTTTGAGGGGGCGGGCGAGCAGTACTTC.

This clonotype was observed a handful of times. This chain uses TRBV24-1 with TRBJ2-3, with D possibly being TRBD1 (5 bases). CDR1 is KGHDR and CDR2 is SFDVKD in the germline V gene. V lost 4 bases and J lost 2, with 12 bases in between. This CDR3 is 15 amino acids long. The DNA for the CDR3 is TGTGCCACCAGTGACCGGACAAGTTCCACAGATACGCAGTATTTT. Protein: CATSDRTSSTDTQYF.

Remarks on this clonotype: This may arise from a read error, as a much more abundant clone is one base away. This chain joins TRBV6-1 and TRBJ2-1, with D unclear. This CDR3 region has 12 residues. V shed 2 bases and J shed 15 bases, with 14 bases lying between them. Looked up from germline, CDR1 is MNHNS and CDR2 is SASEGT. The CDR3 coding sequence is TGTGCCAGCAGTGAAAAGTTGACGATGTTGTTCTTC. Protein sequence: CASSEKLTMLFF.